This T cell receptor beta chain was captured by sequencing in a study of CD8 T cells in ankylosing spondylitis (TCRdb year 2017). Broadly, across the study: The study set out to find disease-linked TCR variants by profiling T cell receptor beta repertoires in ankylosing spondylitis patients and healthy donors. The whole study cohort included 85 to 120 healthy donors and 20 to 30 ankylosing spondylitis patients. Peripheral blood was sampled, and synovial fluid was also collected from ankylosing spondylitis patients.

Sequencing instrument: Illumina HiSeq 2500. Quantitative 5'-RACE with molecular barcodes was used to prepare TCR beta libraries. Under the source paper's analysis protocol: A new computational method based on a probabilistic model of VDJ rearrangement was used to identify disease-linked TCR variants. TCRdb trimmed public reads at Q25 via fastp, called clones via MiXCR and kept in-frame beta chains. Identical CDR3 protein sequences are pooled into one entry, listed with their most common genes and DNA. In this record, the V and J calls reflect TCRdb's handling and not the investigators' own analysis. This sample holds about 330,000 distinct CDR3 sequences; roughly 8% were observed only once. More than 12% of the sample is taken by the ten largest. Concerning this clonotype itself: Its binding antigen is unknown. It has no much larger one-base neighbor in the sample; base qualities were not kept.

The investigation overall reported the following: Blood from ankylosing spondylitis patients appeared to be characterized by a TCR beta motif composed of about 8 highly homologous amino acid variants. Significant enrichment of the disease-linked clones was reported in matched synovial fluid samples from ankylosing spondylitis patients. Some motif variants had previously been reported in the synovial fluid and blood of reactive arthritis patients, which suggests shared mechanisms of disease initiation. A CD8+ phenotype was shown by the disease-linked clones, which were found at relatively low frequencies in peripheral blood.

The germline V gene encodes CDR1 SNHLY and CDR2 FYNNEI. Here V drops 8 bases and J drops 0 bases, and the junction holds 8 bases not matched to any gene. The CDR3 covers 15 residues, taking in both the cysteine and the phenylalanine. Here the CDR3 DNA is all that survives: 45 bases in frame from base 1. The sequenced material came from blood, either unsorted or a sorted T cell fraction (not recorded which). The receptor was derived from a male donor with ankylosing spondylitis. This chain joins TRBV2 to TRBJ2-7, with TRBD1 matching 9 junction bases. The nucleotide sequence is TGTGCCAGCGGCCCCGGGGACAGGGCCTCCTACGAGCAGTACTTC. The encoded protein is CASGPGDRASYEQYF.